In its sample, the clone carrying this T cell receptor beta chain was seen many times. What it recognizes is unknown. The sample belongs to a study of metastatic and nonmetastatic thyroid tumors. Study as a whole: It was across blood and tumor or nodule tissue from malignant and benign thyroid patients that repertoires were compared.

Methods used by the authors: The study's classifier, a distant-metastasis tool for papillary thyroid cancer, was built using CDR3 differences across clinicopathological groups. TCRdb called clones again from the PCR reads with MiXCR. Clone size and V and J calls follow TCRdb, not the original study. The table includes 25,000 to 35,000 clones, 10% to 14% detected once. The junction had 12 bases not matched to a gene; V was cut back by 6 bases and J by 4 bases. CDR3 size: 16 residues. The V gene's germline CDR1 is MDHEN and CDR2 SYDVKM. Findings and limits, study-wide: In both blood and tumor samples, TCR beta diversity was reported significantly higher for malignant than benign nodules.

Until they underwent thyroid surgery, no patient had received any treatment. The sequencing sample was made of blood. The chain employs TRBV28 and TRBJ2-7, with 10 bases aligning to TRBD1. This TCR was recovered from a female donor with papillary thyroid cancer or a benign thyroid nodule (not recorded which). Some clones in this sample may be carry-over from other donors' samples. In nucleotides, the CDR3 is TGTGCCAGCAGCCGACCCCCCGGGACAGGGGCTTACGAGCAGTACTTC. Translating it yields CASSRPPGTGAYEQYF.